These 19 T cell receptor beta chains were all obtained from the same sample, sequenced in a study of blood T cell repertoires in COVID-19. Measured with immunoSEQ multiplex PCR; TCRdb has only the in-frame clones, and not every one. There are 150,000 to 200,000 clones in the sample; approximately 92% occur only once, and approximately 0.48% lies in the top ten. The material sequenced was peripheral blood. Every receptor here comes from a man aged 45-65 years with acute or convalescent COVID-19.

The chain recombines TRBV11-2 with TRBJ1-4, with D perhaps TRBD1 (5 bases). Germline-derived CDR1 and CDR2 are SGHAT and FQNNGV. Trimming pared 6 bases from V and 8 bases from J, leaving 16 bases between. The CDR3 has 14 residues. CDR3: CASRGGVAREKLFF. The CDR3 DNA reads TGTGCCAGCAGGGGGGGGGTTGCGAGGGAAAAACTGTTTTTT. Combining the CDR3 with reference TRBV11-2 and TRBJ1-4 gives the whole variable domain EAGVAQSPRYKIIEKRQSVAFWCNPISGHATLYWYQQILGQGPKLLIQFQNNGVVDDSQLPKDRFSAERLKGVDSTLKIQPAKLEDSAVYLCASRGGVAREKLFFGSGTQLSVL.

This rearrangement joins TRBV2 to TRBJ2-5, with D maybe TRBD1 (7 bases). CDR1 is SNHLY, CDR2 FYNNEI, per germline. This CDR3 has 15 residues. The ends were cut back, 2 bases at V and 2 bases at J, with 12 bases in the middle. The CDR3 loop reads CASSERQGGQETQYF. CDR3 sequence (DNA): TGTGCCAGCAGTGAAAGGCAGGGGGGTCAAGAGACCCAGTACTTC.

The chain couples TRBV30 to TRBJ2-3; 7 bases are shared with TRBD2. Germline CDR1 GTSNPN, CDR2 SVGIG (reference sequence). The CDR3 runs 13 residues. V shed 5 bases, J shed 8 bases, and the junction held 10 bases outside the gene matches. This CDR3 reads CAWDPGTTVTQYF. The CDR3 DNA reads as TGTGCCTGGGACCCAGGGACTACCGTTACGCAGTATTTT.

The chain uses TRBV10-3 and TRBJ1-5, with 7 bases fitting TRBD1. The J segment lost 0 bases and the V segment lost 9 bases, leaving 5 bases of the junction unmatched. CDR3 length: 14 amino acids. Germline V lookup: CDR1 ENHRY, CDR2 SYGVKD. This CDR3 reads CAIAGTDSNQPQHF. As DNA, the CDR3 is TGTGCCATAGCCGGGACAGATAGCAATCAGCCCCAGCATTTT.

The chain uses TRBV27 and TRBJ1-1, with no clear D. The CDR3 has 13 amino acids. Per germline, CDR1 MNHEY and CDR2 SMNVEV (reference sequence). Trimming stripped 2 bases from V and 3 bases from J, with 7 bases between. This CDR3 reads CASSLKPDTEAFF. The CDR3 region has the DNA TGTGCCAGCAGTTTAAAACCGGACACTGAAGCTTTCTTT.

The chain is built from TRBV24-1 and TRBJ1-2; D not certain. V lost 5 bases, J lost 7 bases, and 10 bases lay in between. The CDR3 contains 12 residues. The V gene's germline CDR1 is KGHDR and CDR2 SFDVKD. The CDR3 region has the DNA TGTGCCACCAGTGGGCCCACGGGTGGCTACACCTTC. Translation: CATSGPTGGYTF.

The genes are TRBV27 and TRBJ1-4; D may be TRBD1 (6 bases). Germline CDR1 and CDR2: MNHEY and SMNVEV (reference sequence). V was shortened by 6 bases and J by 0 bases, with 14 bases between the two germline ends. This CDR3 is built from 16 residues. CDR3 residues: CASRDSYQATNEKLFF. CDR3 nucleotides: TGTGCCAGCAGGGACAGCTACCAAGCAACTAATGAAAAACTGTTTTTT.

This chain uses TRBV5-1 with TRBJ1-4, with 8 nucleotides matching TRBD1. V dropped 4 bases and J dropped 3; count of bases not matched to a gene: 8. CDR3 length: 16 residues. Germline V lookup: CDR1 SGHRS, CDR2 YFSETQ. Here the CDR3 DNA reads TGCGCCAGCAGCAGTAGACCACAGGGGGCTAATGAAAAACTGTTTTTT. Its protein product is CASSSRPQGANEKLFF.

The chain has TRBV13 and TRBJ2-1, with a possible D match to TRBD1 (6 bases). The CDR3 runs to 14 residues. V gave up 4 bases and J gave up 8 bases, with 15 bases separating them. Germline V gene sequence: CDR1 PRHDT, CDR2 FYEKMQ (reference sequence). CDR3: CASSSGRGGDEQFF. The CDR3 DNA sequence: TGTGCCAGCAGCTCCGGCAGGGGTGGGGATGAGCAGTTCTTC.

This clone was seen a few times. V is TRBV12-5 and J is TRBJ2-2; 10 bases are shared with TRBD1. Trimming removed 2 bases from V and 7 bases from J; junction bases left unmatched: 13. CDR1 is LGHNT and CDR2 is FRNRAP in the germline V gene. The CDR3 is 18 residues long. Written as DNA, the CDR3 is TGTGCTAGTGGTTTGATCGGAGATGGGACAGGGGAGGTCGGGGAGCTGTTTTTT. This codes for CASGLIGDGTGEVGELFF.

This clone was picked up a small number of times. The CDR3, as DNA: TGCGCCAGCAGCTTAACACAGGGGATCAGACATTCACCCCTCCACTTT. Its translation: CASSLTQGIRHSPLHF. The chain links TRBV5-1 to TRBJ1-6; TRBD1 matches at 7 bases. J gave up 8 bases and V 2 bases, and 10 bases lay outside the gene matches. CDR3 size: 16 residues. Germline V gene lookup returns CDR1 SGHRS and CDR2 YFSETQ.

This chain links TRBV11-1 with TRBJ1-3; D may be TRBD1 (6 bases). Germline CDR1 is SGHAT and CDR2 is FQDESV (reference sequence). The CDR3 extends over 14 amino acids. V dropped 5 bases and J dropped 5 bases, with 13 bases sitting between them. Here the CDR3 DNA reads TGTGCCAGCAGCCGCCCTGGGGGCCGAAACACCATATATTTT. Its protein is CASSRPGGRNTIYF.

The chain joins TRBV6-2 or TRBV6-3 to TRBJ2-2, with 9 bases fitting TRBD1. V gave up 1 base and J gave up 6 bases; unmatched junction bases: 9. This CDR3 is built from 17 residues. The germline V gene has CDR1 MNHEY and CDR2 SVGEGT. DNA for the CDR3: TGTGCCAGCAGTTACTTTGGGACAGGGCGTTTGGCCGGGGAGCTGTTTTTT. Its translation is CASSYFGTGRLAGELFF.

The chain couples TRBV7-3 to TRBJ1-2; 9 positions match TRBD1. With 5 bases clipped from V and 4 bases from J, the junction kept 8 bases outside the gene matches. CDR3 size: 15 residues. The germline V gene encodes CDR1 SGHTA and CDR2 FQGTGA. The CDR3, as DNA: TGTGCCAGCAGCGCAACCGGGACAGGGATCTATGGCTACACCTTC. Amino acid sequence: CASSATGTGIYGYTF. The full variable domain, in which reference TRBV7-3 and TRBJ1-2 provide the parts outside the CDR3, is GAGVSQTPSNKVTEKGKYVELRCDPISGHTALYWYRQSLGQGPEFLIYFQGTGAADDSGLPNDRFFAVRPEGSVSTLKIQRTERGDSAVYLCASSATGTGIYGYTFGSGTRLTVV.

This clone came up once. The chain carries TRBV28 and TRBJ2-1; TRBD2 might be the D (6 bases). The CDR3 is made up of 14 amino acids. V lost 5 bases and J lost 6, with 14 bases in between. Germline lookup yields CDR1 MDHEN and CDR2 SYDVKM. CDR3 sequence: CASSVGLHLNEQFF. The DNA for the CDR3 is TGTGCCAGCAGTGTGGGACTCCATCTCAATGAGCAGTTCTTC.

The rearrangement joins TRBV19 to TRBJ2-3, with 14 bases aligning to TRBD2. This CDR3 has 15 residues. In germline, CDR1 is LNHDA, CDR2 SQIVND (reference sequence). Losses at the gene ends were 5 bases for V and 11 bases for J; bases not matched to a gene: 9. CDR3 coding DNA: TGTGCCAGTAGTCGGACTAGCGGGGGGCTATCTATGCAGTATTTT. The encoded protein is CASSRTSGGLSMQYF.

The V gene is TRBV4-1, the J gene TRBJ1-6; 9 bases are shared with TRBD1. The CDR3 length is 17 residues. Trimming at V came to 3 bases and at J to 10 bases, leaving 13 bases not matched to a gene. Per germline, CDR1 MGHRA and CDR2 YSYEKL. The CDR3 coding sequence is TGCGCCAGCAGCCACAAGAAACCGGGACAGGGTCGCTCACCCCTCCACTTT. Its protein is CASSHKKPGQGRSPLHF.

The J gene is TRBJ2-2, the V gene TRBV9; 10 bases agree with TRBD2. Germline V lookup: CDR1 SGDLS, CDR2 YYNGEE. The CDR3 is 17 residues long. V was pared by 2 bases and J by 0 bases, with 4 bases of the junction left unmatched. The CDR3 nucleotides read TGTGCCAGCAGCGTGCCTAGCGGGGGAGCGAACACCGGGGAGCTGTTTTTT. This codes for CASSVPSGGANTGELFF.

The rearrangement joins TRBV5-8 to TRBJ2-7, with TRBD1 identical over 7 bases. CDR1 is SGHTS, CDR2 YDEGEE, per germline. The CDR3 extends over 15 amino acids. V lost 4 bases, J lost 7 bases, and 14 bases stayed unmatched. CDR3 bases: TGTGCCAGCAGCGGCGGACAGGTGGTCTCTGGTGAGCAGTACTTC. Its translation is CASSGGQVVSGEQYF. The complete variable domain, with remaining parts taken from reference TRBV5-8 and TRBJ2-7, reads EAGVTQSPTHLIKTRGQQATLRCSPISGHTSVYWYQQALGLGLQFLLWYDEGEERNRGNFPPRFSGRQFPNYSSELNVNALELEDSALYLCASSGGQVVSGEQYFGPGTRLTVT.